This T cell receptor beta chain was captured in a study of shared clonotypes between healthy human individuals. Data came from immunoSEQ multiplex PCR; TCRdb stores just in-frame clones and leaves some out. The sample gives 950,000 to 1,300,000 clones, roughly 80% of which show up once; roughly 1.4% is in the top ten. The sample consisted of memory CD4+ T cells sorted from blood. Subset indicated: CD45RA-negative fraction. This TCR was recovered from a man aged 18 to 29 in good health.

CDR3 DNA sequence: TGTGCCAGTAGTAACGGGGGAAACACCGGGGAGCTGTTTTTT. Translation gives CASSNGGNTGELFF. The chain joins TRBV19 to TRBJ2-2; D possibly corresponds to TRBD2 (6 bases). From germline, CDR1 is LNHDA and CDR2 SQIVND (reference sequence). The V end lost 4 bases, the J end lost 2 bases, and 8 bases lay between the germline ends. This CDR3 has 14 amino acids.